This T cell receptor (beta chain) comes out of a study of blood T cell repertoires in COVID-19. The CDR3 runs to 13 residues. Germline CDR1 MNHNS, CDR2 SASEGT. The ends were cut back, 6 bases at V and 3 bases at J, with 12 bases in the middle. Per the study methods: Nucleated cell number was recorded as an estimate derived from reference gene primer amplification. Clones were sequenced by immunoSEQ multiplex PCR, and TCRdb holds only the in-frame ones, with some missing. V and J calls and clone size are given by that table; D and trimming were obtained from the DNA. The sample consists of 150,000 to 200,000 clones, less than 85% of them appearing once.

The sequence was obtained from a human donor with acute or convalescent COVID-19. The donor label of this sample is uncertain. The V gene is TRBV6-1, the J gene TRBJ2-7; a weak D match, TRBD2 (7 bases). The sequencing sample was made of peripheral blood. CDR3 loop: CASRRGAGYEQYF. In DNA form, the CDR3 reads TGTGCCAGCAGACGGGGGGCAGGCTACGAGCAGTACTTC.